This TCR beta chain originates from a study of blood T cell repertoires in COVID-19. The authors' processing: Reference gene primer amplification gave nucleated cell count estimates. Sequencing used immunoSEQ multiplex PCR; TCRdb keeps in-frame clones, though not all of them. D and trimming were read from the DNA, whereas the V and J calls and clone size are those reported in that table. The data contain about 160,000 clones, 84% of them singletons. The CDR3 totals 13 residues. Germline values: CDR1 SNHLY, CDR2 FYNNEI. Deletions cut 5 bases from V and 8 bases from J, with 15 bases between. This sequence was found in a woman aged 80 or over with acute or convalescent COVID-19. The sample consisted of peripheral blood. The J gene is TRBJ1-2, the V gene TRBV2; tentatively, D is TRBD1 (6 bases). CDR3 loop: CASSIRGVWGYTF. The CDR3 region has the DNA TGTGCCAGCAGTATCAGGGGTGTGTGGGGCTACACCTTC. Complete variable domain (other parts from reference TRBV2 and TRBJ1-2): EPEVTQTPSHQVTQMGQEVILRCVPISNHLYFYWYRQILGQKVEFLVSFYNNEISEKSEIFDDQFSVERPDGSNFTLKIRSTKLEDSAMYFCASSIRGVWGYTFGSGTRLTVV.